This note documents a single T cell receptor (beta chain) sequence. The sample comes from a study of blood T cell repertoires in COVID-19. Sequenced by immunoSEQ multiplex PCR; TCRdb stores in-frame clones only, minus some. Among roughly 400,000 clones listed, around 92% were seen once. CDR1 is KGHSH, CDR2 LQKENI, per germline. Trimming removed 5 bases from V and 4 bases from J, with 9 bases in between. This CDR3 contains 12 residues. The specimen sequenced was PBMCs or T cells enriched from blood (not recorded which). The TCR originated in a woman younger than 45 who had recovered from COVID-19. The chain combines TRBV18 with TRBJ2-7; D is unclear. CDR3 nucleotides: TGTGCCAGCTCATCAACCAGGTACGAGCAGTACTTC. Translation: CASSSTRYEQYF.